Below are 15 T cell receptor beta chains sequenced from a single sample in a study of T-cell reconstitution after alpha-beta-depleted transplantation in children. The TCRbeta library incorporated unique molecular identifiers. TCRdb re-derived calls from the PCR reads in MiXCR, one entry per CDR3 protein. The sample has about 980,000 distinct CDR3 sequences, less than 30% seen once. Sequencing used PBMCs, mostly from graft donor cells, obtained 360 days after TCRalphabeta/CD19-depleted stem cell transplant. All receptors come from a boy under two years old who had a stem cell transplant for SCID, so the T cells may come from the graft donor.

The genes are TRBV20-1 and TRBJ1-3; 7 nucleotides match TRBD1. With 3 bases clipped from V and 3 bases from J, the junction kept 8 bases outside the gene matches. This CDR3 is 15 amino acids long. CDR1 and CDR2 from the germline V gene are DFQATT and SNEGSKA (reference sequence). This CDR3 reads CSASMRQGIGNTIYF. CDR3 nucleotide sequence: TGCAGTGCTAGCATGCGACAGGGAATTGGAAACACCATATATTTT.

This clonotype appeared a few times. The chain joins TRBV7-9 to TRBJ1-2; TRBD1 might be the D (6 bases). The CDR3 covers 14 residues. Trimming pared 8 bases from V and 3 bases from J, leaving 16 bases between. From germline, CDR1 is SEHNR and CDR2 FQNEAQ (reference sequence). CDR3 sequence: CASGERHRDYGYTF. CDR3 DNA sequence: TGTGCCAGCGGAGAGCGCCACAGGGACTATGGCTACACCTTC.

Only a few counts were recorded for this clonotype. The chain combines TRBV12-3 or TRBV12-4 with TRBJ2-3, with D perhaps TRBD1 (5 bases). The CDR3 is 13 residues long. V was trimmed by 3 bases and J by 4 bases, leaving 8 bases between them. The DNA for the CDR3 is TGTGCCAGCAGTTTCTCAGGGCCAGATACGCAGTATTTT. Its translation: CASSFSGPDTQYF.

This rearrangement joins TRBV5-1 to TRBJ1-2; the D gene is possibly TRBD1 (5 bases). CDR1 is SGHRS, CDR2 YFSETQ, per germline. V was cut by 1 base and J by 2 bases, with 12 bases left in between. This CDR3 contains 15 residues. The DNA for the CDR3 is TGCGCCAGCAGCTTGTGGGCACAGGTGAACTATGGCTACACCTTC. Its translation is CASSLWAQVNYGYTF.

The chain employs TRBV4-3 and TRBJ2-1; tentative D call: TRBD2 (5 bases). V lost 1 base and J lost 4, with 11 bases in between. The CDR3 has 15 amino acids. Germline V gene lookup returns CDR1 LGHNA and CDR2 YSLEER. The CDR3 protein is CASSQVRGEYNEQFF. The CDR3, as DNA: TGCGCCAGCAGCCAAGTCCGGGGAGAGTACAATGAGCAGTTCTTC.

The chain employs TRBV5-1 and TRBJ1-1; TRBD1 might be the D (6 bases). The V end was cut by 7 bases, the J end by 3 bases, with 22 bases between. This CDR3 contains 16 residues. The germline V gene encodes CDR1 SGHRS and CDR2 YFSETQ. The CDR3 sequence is CASRTGQSVVHTEAFF. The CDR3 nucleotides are TGCGCCAGCCGGACGGGACAATCGGTTGTGCACACTGAAGCTTTCTTT.

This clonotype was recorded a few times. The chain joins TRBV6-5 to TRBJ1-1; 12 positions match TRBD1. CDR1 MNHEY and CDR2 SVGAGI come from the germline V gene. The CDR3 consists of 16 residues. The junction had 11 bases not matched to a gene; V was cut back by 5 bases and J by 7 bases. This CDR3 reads CASSTGQGAFVSEAFF. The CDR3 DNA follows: TGTGCCAGCAGTACGGGACAGGGGGCGTTTGTTAGTGAAGCTTTCTTT.

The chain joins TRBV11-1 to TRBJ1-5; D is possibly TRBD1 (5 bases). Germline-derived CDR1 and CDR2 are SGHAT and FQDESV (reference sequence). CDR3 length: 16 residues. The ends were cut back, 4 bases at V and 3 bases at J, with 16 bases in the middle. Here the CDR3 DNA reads TGTGCCAGCAGCTACGAACCCGGGGGGAACAATCAGCCCCAGCATTTT. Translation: CASSYEPGGNNQPQHF.

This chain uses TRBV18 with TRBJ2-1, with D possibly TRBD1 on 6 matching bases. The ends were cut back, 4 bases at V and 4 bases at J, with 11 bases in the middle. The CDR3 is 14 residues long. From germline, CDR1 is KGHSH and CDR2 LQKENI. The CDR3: CASSQDSKYNEQFF. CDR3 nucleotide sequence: TGTGCCAGCTCACAGGACAGCAAATACAATGAGCAGTTCTTC. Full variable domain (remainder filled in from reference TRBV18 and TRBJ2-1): NAGVMQNPRHLVRRRGQEARLRCSPMKGHSHVYWYRQLPEEGLKFMVYLQKENIIDESGMPKERFSAEFPKEGPSILRIQQVVRGDSAAYFCASSQDSKYNEQFFGPGTRLTVL.

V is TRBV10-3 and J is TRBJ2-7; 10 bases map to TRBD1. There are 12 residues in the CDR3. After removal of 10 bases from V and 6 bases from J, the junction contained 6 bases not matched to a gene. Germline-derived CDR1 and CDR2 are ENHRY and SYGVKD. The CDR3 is CATEGQGPEQYF. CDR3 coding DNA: TGTGCCACCGAGGGACAGGGGCCCGAGCAGTACTTC.

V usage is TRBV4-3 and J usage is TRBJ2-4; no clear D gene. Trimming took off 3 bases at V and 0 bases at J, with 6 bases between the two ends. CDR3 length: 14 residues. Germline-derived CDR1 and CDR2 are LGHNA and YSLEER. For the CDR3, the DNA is TGCGCCAGCAGCCAGATAGGAGCCAAAAACATTCAGTACTTC. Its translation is CASSQIGAKNIQYF.

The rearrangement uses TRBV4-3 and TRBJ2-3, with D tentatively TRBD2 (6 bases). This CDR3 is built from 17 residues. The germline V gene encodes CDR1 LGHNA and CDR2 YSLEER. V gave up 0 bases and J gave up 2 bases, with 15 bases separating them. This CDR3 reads CASSQDLWGTYTDTQYF. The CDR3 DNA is TGCGCCAGCAGCCAAGACCTTTGGGGGACTTACACAGATACGCAGTATTTT.

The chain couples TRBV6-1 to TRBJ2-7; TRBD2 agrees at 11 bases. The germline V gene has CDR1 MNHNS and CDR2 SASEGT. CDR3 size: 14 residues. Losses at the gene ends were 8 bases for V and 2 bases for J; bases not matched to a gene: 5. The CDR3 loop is CASGQTSGAYEQYF. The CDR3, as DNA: TGTGCCAGCGGACAGACTAGCGGGGCCTACGAGCAGTACTTC.

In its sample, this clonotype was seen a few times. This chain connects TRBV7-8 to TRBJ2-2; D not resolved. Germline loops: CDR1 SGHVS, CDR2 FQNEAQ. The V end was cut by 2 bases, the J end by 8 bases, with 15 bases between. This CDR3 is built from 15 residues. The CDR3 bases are TGTGCCAGCAGCTTAAAAGGCCTCAAACCAGGGGAGCTGTTTTTT. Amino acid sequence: CASSLKGLKPGELFF.

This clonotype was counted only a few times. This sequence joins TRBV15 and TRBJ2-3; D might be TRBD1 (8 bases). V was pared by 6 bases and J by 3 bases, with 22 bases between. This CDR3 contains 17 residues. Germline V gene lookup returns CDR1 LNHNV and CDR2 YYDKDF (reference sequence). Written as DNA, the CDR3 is TGTGCCACCAGGAGCGGGACAGGTCAGGTATGGACAGATACGCAGTATTTT. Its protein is CATRSGTGQVWTDTQYF. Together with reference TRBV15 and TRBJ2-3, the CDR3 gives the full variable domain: DAMVIQNPRYQVTQFGKPVTLSCSQTLNHNVMYWYQQKSSQAPKLLFHYYDKDFNNEADTPDNFQSRRPNTSFCFLDIRSPGLGDTAMYLCATRSGTGQVWTDTQYFGPGTRLTVL.